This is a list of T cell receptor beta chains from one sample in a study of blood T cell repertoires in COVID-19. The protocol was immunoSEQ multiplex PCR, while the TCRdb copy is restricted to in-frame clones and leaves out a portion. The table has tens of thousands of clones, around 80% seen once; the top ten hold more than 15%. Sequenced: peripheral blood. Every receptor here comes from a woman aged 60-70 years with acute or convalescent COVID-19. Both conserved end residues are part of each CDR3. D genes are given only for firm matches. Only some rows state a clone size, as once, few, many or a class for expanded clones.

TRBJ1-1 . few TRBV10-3 CAISESTTANTEAFF TGTGCCATCAGTGAGTCGACGACAGCGAACACTGAAGCTTTCTTT
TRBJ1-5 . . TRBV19 CASSIQQGHQPQHF TGTGCCAGTAGTATCCAGCAGGGCCATCAGCCCCAGCATTTT
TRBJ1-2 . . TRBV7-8 CASSLSMARYGYTF TGTGCCAGCAGCTTAAGTATGGCAAGATATGGCTACACCTTC
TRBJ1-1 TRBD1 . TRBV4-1 CASSHSQGAWTEAFF TGCGCCAGCAGCCACTCACAGGGGGCATGGACTGAAGCTTTCTTT
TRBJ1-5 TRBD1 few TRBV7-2 CASSLVWGQGSDQPQHF TGTGCCAGCAGCTTAGTGTGGGGACAGGGATCAGATCAGCCCCAGCATTTT
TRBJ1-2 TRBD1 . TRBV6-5 CASSLQGAYGYTF TGTGCCAGCAGCCTACAGGGGGCTTATGGCTACACCTTC
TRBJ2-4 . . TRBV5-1 CATAPPRQKNIQYF TGCGCCACCGCTCCCCCGAGACAGAAAAACATTCAGTACTTC
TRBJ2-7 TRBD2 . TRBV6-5 CASSYRTSGFYEQYF TGTGCCAGCAGTTACCGGACTAGCGGCTTCTACGAGCAGTACTTC
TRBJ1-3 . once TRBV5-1 CASSLSIPGSGNTIYF TGCGCCAGCAGCTTGAGTATCCCAGGCTCTGGAAACACCATATATTTT
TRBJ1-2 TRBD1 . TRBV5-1 CASSLGGQGIVTCTF TGCGCCAGCAGCTTGGGTGGACAGGGAATCGTAACCTGTACCTTC
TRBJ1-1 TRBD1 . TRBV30 CAWSPTGGGNTEAFF TGTGCCTGGAGTCCGACAGGGGGCGGGAACACTGAAGCTTTCTTT
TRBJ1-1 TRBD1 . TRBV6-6 CASSRDRANTEAFF TGTGCCAGCAGTAGGGACAGGGCAAACACTGAAGCTTTCTTT
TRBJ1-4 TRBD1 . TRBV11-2 CASSLGDSSNEKLFF TGTGCCAGCAGCCTGGGGGACAGTTCTAATGAAAAACTGTTTTTT
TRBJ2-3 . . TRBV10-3 CAISEGQTHTDTQYF TGTGCCATCAGTGAGGGACAGACCCACACAGATACGCAGTATTTT
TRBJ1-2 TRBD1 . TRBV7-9 CASSLAELRQGAPGYTF TGTGCCAGCAGCTTAGCTGAGCTTAGACAGGGGGCGCCCGGCTACACCTTC
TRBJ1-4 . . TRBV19 CASSIGSVRSNEKLFF TGTGCCAGTAGTATTGGTTCCGTAAGGAGTAATGAAAAACTGTTTTTT
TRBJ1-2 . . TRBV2 CASRAGYGYTF TGTGCCAGCAGGGCGGGCTATGGCTACACCTTC
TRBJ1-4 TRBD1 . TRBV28 CASRTGPNEKLFF TGTGCCAGCAGGACAGGGCCTAATGAAAAACTGTTTTTT
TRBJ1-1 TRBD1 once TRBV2 CASSTDRLNTEAFF TGTGCCAGCAGTACGGACAGGCTCAACACTGAAGCTTTCTTT
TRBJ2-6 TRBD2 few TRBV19 CASSRGGYGANVLTF TGTGCCAGTAGTCGCGGGGGGTACGGGGCCAACGTCCTGACTTTC
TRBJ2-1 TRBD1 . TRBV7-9 CASSWGQGADNEQFF TGTGCCAGCAGCTGGGGACAGGGGGCGGACAATGAGCAGTTCTTC
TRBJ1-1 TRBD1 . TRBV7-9 CASSPWDSDTEAFF TGTGCCAGCAGCCCCTGGGACAGCGACACTGAAGCTTTCTTT
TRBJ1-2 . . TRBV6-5 CATNPQRGDPYGYTF TGTGCCACCAACCCCCAACGGGGGGATCCATATGGCTACACCTTC
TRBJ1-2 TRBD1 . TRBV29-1 CSARDRGNPYGYTF TGCAGCGCCAGGGACAGGGGCAATCCTTATGGCTACACCTTC
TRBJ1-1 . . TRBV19 CASSTGRQNEAFF TGTGCCAGTAGTACGGGTCGGCAGAATGAAGCTTTCTTT
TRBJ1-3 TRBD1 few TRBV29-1 CSVGRWDRDSGNTIYF TGCAGCGTCGGTAGATGGGACAGGGACTCTGGAAACACCATATATTTT
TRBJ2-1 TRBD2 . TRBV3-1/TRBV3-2 CASSQFSGGASEQFF TGTGCCAGCAGCCAATTTAGCGGGGGGGCTAGTGAGCAGTTCTTC
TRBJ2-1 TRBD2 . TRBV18 CASSLISTSGGADEQFF TGTGCCAGCTCGCTTATCTCGACTAGCGGGGGGGCCGATGAGCAGTTCTTC
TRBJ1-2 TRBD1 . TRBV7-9 CASNVGQGYYGYTF TGTGCCAGCAACGTTGGACAGGGGTACTATGGCTACACCTTC
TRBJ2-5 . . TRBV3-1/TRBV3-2 CASSQVSGGETQYF TGTGCCAGCAGCCAAGTCTCGGGTGGGGAGACCCAGTACTTC
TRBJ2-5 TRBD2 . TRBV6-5 CASSYGTRGETQYF TGTGCCAGCAGTTATGGGACTAGAGGGGAGACCCAGTACTTC
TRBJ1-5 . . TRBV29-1 CSGGEGNQPQHF TGCAGCGGCGGGGAGGGGAATCAGCCCCAGCATTTT
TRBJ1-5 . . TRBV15 CATSSQANQPQHF TGTGCCACCAGCAGTCAGGCAAATCAGCCCCAGCATTTT
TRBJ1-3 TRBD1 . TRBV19 CASWDSYSGNTIYF TGTGCCAGTTGGGACAGCTACTCTGGAAACACCATATATTTT
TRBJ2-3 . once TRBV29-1 CSVGDSDTQYF TGCAGCGTGGGGGACTCAGATACGCAGTATTTT
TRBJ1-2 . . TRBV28 CASRTRGEGSGYTF TGTGCCAGCAGGACTAGGGGCGAAGGGTCCGGCTACACCTTC
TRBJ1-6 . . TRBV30 CAWSVRGANSPLHF TGTGCCTGGAGTGTACGCGGGGCTAATTCACCCCTCCACTTT
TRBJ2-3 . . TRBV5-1 CASTLDSSSTDTQYF TGCGCCAGCACCTTGGACAGTTCTAGCACAGATACGCAGTATTTT
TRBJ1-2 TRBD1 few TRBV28 CASKLAGGYGYTF TGTGCCAGCAAGTTGGCAGGGGGCTATGGCTACACCTTC
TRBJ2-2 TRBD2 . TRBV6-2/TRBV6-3 CASSPPVGGEDTGELFF TGTGCCAGCAGCCCCCCCGTTGGGGGGGAGGACACCGGGGAGCTGTTTTTT
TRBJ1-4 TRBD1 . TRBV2 CASRDRVGGTEKLFF TGTGCCAGCAGGGACAGGGTCGGAGGGACTGAAAAACTGTTTTTT
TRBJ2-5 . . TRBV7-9 CASSSGEGVTQYF TGTGCCAGCAGCTCCGGAGAGGGGGTGACCCAGTACTTC
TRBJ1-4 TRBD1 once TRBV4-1 CASSQTGTGNEKLFF TGCGCCAGCAGCCAAACCGGGACAGGTAATGAAAAACTGTTTTTT